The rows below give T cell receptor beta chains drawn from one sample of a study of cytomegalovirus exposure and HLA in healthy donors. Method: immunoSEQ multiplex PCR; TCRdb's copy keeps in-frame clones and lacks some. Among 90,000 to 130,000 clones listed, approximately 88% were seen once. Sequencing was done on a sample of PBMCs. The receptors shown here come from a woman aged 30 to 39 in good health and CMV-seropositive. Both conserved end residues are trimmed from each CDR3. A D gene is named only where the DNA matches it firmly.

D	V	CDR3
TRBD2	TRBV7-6	ASSLAGGTSGLYEQY
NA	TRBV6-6	ASSVREGTNQPQH
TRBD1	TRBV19	ASSGRGRDGYT
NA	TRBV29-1	STILRTGELF
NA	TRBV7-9	ASSPWGGNSPLH
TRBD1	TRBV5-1	ASSSGQGGGETQY
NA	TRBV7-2	ASSPQWAGLGDTQY
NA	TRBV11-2	ASSLEYFPRETQY
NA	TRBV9	ASSVDGGNYNEQF
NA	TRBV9	ASTRTANDYEQY
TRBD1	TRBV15	ATSRRGRGNTIY
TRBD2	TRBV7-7	ASSRGDSGSYEQY
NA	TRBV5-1	ASSLYSNQPQH
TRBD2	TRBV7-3	ASSRTSGSTDTQY
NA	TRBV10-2	ASSGGGSAQFYEQY
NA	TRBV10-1	ARSEGEYNEQF
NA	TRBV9	ASSPHPDSSFNEQY